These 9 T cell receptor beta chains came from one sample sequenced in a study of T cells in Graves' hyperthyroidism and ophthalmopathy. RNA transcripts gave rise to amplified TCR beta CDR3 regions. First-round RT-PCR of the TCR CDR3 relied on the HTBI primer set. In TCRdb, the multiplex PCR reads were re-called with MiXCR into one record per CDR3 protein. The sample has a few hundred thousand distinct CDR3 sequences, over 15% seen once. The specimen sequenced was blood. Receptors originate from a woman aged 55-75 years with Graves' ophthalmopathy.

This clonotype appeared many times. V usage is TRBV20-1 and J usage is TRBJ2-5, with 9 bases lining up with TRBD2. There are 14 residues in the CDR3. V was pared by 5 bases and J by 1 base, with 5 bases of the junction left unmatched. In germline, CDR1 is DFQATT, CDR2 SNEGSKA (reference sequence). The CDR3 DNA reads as TGCAGTGCTCTTAGGGGACTAGCCCAAGAGACCCAGTACTTC. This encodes CSALRGLAQETQYF.

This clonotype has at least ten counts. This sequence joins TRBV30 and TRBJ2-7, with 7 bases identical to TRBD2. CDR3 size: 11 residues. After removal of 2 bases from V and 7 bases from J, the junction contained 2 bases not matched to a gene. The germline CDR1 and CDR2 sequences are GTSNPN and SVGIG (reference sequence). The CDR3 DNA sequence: TGTGCCTGGAGTTGGGAGGGTGAGCAGTACTTC. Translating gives CAWSWEGEQYF.

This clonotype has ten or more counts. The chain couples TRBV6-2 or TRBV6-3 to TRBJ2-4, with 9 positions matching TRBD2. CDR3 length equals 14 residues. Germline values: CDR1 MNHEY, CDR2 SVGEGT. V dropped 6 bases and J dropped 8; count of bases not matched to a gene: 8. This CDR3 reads CASRRAGGEDIQYF. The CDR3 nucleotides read TGTGCCAGCAGAAGGGCGGGAGGGGAGGACATTCAGTACTTC.

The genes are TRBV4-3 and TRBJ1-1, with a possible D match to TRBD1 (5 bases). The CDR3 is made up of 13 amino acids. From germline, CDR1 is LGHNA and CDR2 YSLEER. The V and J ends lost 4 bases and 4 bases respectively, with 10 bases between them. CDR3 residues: CASSLQQGTEAFF. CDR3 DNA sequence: TGCGCCAGCAGCCTGCAGCAGGGCACTGAAGCTTTCTTT.

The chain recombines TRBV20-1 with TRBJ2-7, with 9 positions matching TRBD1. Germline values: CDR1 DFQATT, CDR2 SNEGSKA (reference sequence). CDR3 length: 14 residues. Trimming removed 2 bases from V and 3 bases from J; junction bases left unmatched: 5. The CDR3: CSARNRGRVYEQYF. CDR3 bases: TGCAGTGCTAGAAACAGGGGGCGCGTCTACGAGCAGTACTTC.

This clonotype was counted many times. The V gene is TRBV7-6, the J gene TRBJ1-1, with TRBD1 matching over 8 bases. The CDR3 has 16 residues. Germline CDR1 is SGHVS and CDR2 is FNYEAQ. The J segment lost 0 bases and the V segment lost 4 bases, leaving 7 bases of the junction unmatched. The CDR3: CASSSTRTGLNTEAFF. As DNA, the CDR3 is TGTGCCAGCAGCTCCACCCGGACAGGGTTGAACACTGAAGCTTTCTTT.

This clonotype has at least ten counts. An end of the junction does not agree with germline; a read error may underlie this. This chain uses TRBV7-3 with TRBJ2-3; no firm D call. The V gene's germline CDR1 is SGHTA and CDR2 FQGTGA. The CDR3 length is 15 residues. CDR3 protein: CASSSARFNTNTQYF. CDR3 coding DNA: TGTGCCAGCAGCTCCGCTAGGTTTAACACAAATACGCAGTATTTT. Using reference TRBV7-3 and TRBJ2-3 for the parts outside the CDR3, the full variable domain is GAGVSQTPSNKVTEKGKYVELRCDPISGHTALYWYRQSLGQGPEFLIYFQGTGAADDSGLPNDRFFAVRPEGSVSTLKIQRTERGDSAVYLCASSSARFNTNTQYFGPGTRLTVL.

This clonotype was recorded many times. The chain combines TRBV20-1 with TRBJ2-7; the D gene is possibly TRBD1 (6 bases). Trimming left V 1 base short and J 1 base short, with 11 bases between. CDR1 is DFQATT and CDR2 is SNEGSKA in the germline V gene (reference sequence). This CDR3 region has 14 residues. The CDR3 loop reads CSARALDRSYEQYF. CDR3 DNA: TGCAGTGCTAGAGCCCTTGACAGGTCCTACGAGCAGTACTTC.

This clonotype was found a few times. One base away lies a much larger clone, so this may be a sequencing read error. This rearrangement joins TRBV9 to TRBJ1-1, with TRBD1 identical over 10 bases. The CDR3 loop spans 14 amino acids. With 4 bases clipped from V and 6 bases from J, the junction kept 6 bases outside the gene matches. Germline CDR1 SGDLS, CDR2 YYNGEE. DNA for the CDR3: TGTGCCAGCAGCCCGCTGACAGGGGGCGCTGAAGCTTTCTTT. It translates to CASSPLTGGAEAFF. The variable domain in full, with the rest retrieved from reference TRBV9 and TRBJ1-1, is DSGVTQTPKHLITATGQRVTLRCSPRSGDLSVYWYQQSLDQGLQFLIQYYNGEERAKGNILERFSAQQFPDLHSELNLSSLELGDSALYFCASSPLTGGAEAFFGQGTRLTVV.